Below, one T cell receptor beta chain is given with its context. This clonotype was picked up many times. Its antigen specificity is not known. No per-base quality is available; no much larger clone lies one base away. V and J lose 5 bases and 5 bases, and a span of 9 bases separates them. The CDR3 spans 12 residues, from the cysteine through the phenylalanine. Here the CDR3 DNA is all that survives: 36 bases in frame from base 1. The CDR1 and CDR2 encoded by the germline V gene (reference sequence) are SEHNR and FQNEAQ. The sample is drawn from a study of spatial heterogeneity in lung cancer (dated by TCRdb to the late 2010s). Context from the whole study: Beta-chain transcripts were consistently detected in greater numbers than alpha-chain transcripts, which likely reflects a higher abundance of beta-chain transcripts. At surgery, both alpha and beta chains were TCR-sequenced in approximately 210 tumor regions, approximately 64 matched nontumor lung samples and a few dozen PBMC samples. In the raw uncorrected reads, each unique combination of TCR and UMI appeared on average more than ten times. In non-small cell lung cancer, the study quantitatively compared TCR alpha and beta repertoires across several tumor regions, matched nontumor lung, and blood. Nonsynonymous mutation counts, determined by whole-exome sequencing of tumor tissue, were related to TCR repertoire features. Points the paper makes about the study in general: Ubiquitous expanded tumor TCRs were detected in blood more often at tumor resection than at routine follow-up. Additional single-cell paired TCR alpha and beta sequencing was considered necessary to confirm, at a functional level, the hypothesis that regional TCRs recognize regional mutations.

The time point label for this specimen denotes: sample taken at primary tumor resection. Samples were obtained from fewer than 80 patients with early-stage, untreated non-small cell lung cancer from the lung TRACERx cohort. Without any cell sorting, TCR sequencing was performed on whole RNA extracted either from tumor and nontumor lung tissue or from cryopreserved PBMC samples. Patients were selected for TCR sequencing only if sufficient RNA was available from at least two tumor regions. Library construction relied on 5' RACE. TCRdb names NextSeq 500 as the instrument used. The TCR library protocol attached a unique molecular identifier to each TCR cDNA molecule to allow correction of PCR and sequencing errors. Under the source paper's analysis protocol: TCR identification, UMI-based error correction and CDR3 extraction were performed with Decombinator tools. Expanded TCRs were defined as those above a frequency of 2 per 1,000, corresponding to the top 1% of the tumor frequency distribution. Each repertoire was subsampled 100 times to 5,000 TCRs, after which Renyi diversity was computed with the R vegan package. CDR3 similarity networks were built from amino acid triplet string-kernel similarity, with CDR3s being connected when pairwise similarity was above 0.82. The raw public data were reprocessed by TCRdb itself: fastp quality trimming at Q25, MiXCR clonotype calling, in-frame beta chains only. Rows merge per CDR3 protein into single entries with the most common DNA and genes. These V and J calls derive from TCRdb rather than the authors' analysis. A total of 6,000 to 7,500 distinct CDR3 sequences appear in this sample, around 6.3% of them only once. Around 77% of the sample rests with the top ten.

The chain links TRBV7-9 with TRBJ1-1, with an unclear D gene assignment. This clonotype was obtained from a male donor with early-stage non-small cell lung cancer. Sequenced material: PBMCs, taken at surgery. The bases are TGTGCCAGCAGCCGATCGGGAACTGAAGCTTTCTTT. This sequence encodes CASSRSGTEAFF.